Detailed here is one T cell receptor (beta chain). Its target is not known. This may come from a read error, since a much larger clone is one base off. The missing conserved phenylalanine or tryptophan at the end of this CDR3 makes a read error likely. Constant-region reverse primers amplified full-length variable regions, followed by semi-nested Nested Universal Primer A PCR. In TCRdb, the 5' RACE reads were re-called with MiXCR into one record per CDR3 protein. The sample has approximately 58,000 distinct CDR3 sequences, roughly 28% seen once. Cells sorted as Tregs were CD4+, CD25+ and CD127-/low. General study findings and limits: The larger-cohort validation was restricted to a single TCR beta V-J rearrangement rather than whole repertoires. Tumor-infiltrating Treg TCR alpha and beta sequences overlapped most with tumor naive CD4+ T cells, then blood naive. Tumor memory CD4+ T cell TCR gene usage was found to cluster with blood and lymph node memory CD4+ cells and with lymph node naive CD4+ cells.

This CDR3 spans 13 amino acids. Germline V lookup: CDR1 KGHDR, CDR2 SFDVKD. V lost 7 bases and J 3 bases, leaving 11 bases between the germline ends. The sequence came from a female donor with breast cancer. The sequenced material came from tumor-infiltrating Tregs sorted from the breast tumor. The chain links TRBV24-1 to TRBJ1-1; D is uncertain. The CDR3 bases are TGTGCCACCAGAGGTAATATGTACACTGAAGCTTTCTTA. Protein: CATRGNMYTEAFL.